This T cell receptor beta chain was captured in a study of blood T cell repertoires in COVID-19. Across the study: COVID-19 samples from acute and convalescent phases originated in the United States, Italy and Spain. PBMCs, B-cell-depleted T cells, or T cells provided the cDNA or gDNA that made up the material.

Original processing methods: Using reference gene primer amplification, nucleated cell counts were estimated. The method was immunoSEQ multiplex PCR; TCRdb's version includes in-frame clones alone and lacks a portion of them. V, J and clone size were drawn from that table, and D and trimming were deduced from the DNA. The sample consists of 110,000 to 150,000 clones, about 89% of them appearing once. Germline-derived CDR1 and CDR2 are LGHDT and YNNKEL (reference sequence). The CDR3 has 17 amino acids. The V and J ends lost 6 bases and 4 bases, in that order; junction bases with no gene match: 15. Specimen: peripheral blood. The V call is TRBV3-1 (or the pseudogene TRBV3-2), the J call TRBJ2-5; TRBD1 matches 9 bases. This TCR came from a man aged 55 to 70 with active or convalescent COVID-19. CDR3: CASRPYRQGVRGETQYF. DNA for the CDR3: TGTGCCAGCAGACCCTACCGACAGGGGGTAAGAGGAGAGACCCAGTACTTC.